The present TCR beta chain was sequenced within a study of identical twins. Per the germline V gene, CDR1 is SQVTM and CDR2 is ANQGSEA. This CDR3 region has 13 residues. The ends were cut back, 7 bases at V and 6 bases at J, with 17 bases in the middle. A few counts support this clonotype. Its antigen is as yet unknown. Findings and limits, study-wide: Weaker excess sharing between twins was seen in beta out-of-frame sequences. Some out-of-frame alpha sequences were shared by twins, and these showed excess low generation probability. Fewer insertions characterized abundant cord blood beta clonotypes, whereas memory repertoires showed none.

TCRdb analysed the 5' RACE reads with MiXCR anew, one entry per CDR3 protein. The sample includes roughly 260,000 distinct CDR3 sequences, 6% to 8.5% of them seen just once. The same data also contributed to another study, on yellow fever vaccine responses in identical twins.

V is TRBV29-1 and J is TRBJ2-3, with D perhaps matching TRBD1 (6 bases). Sequencing was carried out using CD8+ T cells sorted from blood. The sequence came from a young woman in good health. Written as DNA, the CDR3 is TGCAGCGGTCAGGACAGACGGTGGGATACGCAGTATTTT. It yields the protein CSGQDRRWDTQYF.